This T cell receptor (beta chain) originates from a study of neurological immune-mediated disorders. Whole-study findings and limits: HTLV-1-associated myelopathy showed the most TCR clonal expansion; multiple sclerosis the least, below healthy controls. Subjects shared no identical expanded-clone CDR3 amino acid sequences, suggesting private TCR-beta repertoires in all groups.

Concerning this clonotype itself: Its antigen is currently unknown.

Germline V gives CDR1 SGHVS, CDR2 FNYEAQ. The CDR3 consists of 17 residues. The ends were cut back, 2 bases at V and 1 base at J, with 16 bases in the middle. The making of cDNA relied on 5'RACE with 10-nucleotide random UMIs. From 15-18 subjects, every sequencing run obtained over 170 million TCR-beta sequences. TCRdb re-analysed the 5' RACE reads in MiXCR, keeping a single row per CDR3 protein. Of roughly 56,000 distinct CDR3 sequences in the sample, roughly 3.5% were seen once. The TCR sequence derives from a woman aged 55-70 years with multiple sclerosis. The rearrangement links TRBV7-6 to TRBJ2-3, with TRBD2 as a possible D gene (7 bases). Sequences were obtained from PBMCs. The chain's CDR3 is CASSLIPAGARTDTQYF. The CDR3 DNA is TGTGCCAGCAGCTTAATCCCTGCGGGGGCCCGCACAGATACGCAGTATTTT.